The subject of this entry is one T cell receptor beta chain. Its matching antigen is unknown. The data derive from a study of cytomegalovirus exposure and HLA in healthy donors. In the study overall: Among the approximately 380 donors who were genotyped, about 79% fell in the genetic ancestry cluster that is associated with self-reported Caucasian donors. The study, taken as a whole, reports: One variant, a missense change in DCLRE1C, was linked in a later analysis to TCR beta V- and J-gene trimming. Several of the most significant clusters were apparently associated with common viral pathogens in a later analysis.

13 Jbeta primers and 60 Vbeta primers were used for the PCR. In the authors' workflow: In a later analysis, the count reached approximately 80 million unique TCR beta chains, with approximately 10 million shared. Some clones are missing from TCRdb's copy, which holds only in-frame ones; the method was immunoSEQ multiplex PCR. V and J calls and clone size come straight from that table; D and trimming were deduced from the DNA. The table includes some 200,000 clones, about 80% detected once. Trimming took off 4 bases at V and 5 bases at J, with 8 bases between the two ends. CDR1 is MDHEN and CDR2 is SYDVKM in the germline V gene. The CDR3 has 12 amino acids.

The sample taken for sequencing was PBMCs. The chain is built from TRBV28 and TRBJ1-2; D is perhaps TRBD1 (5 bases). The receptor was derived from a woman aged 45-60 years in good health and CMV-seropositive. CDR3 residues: CASSSGRYGYTF. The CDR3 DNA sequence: TGTGCCAGCAGTTCAGGGAGGTATGGCTACACCTTC.